This T cell receptor (beta chain) stems from a study of PD-1 blockade in classical Hodgkin lymphoma. Study observations and caveats: By C4D1, CD4+ diversity increased significantly, especially in complete responders. The authors excluded patients who started nivolumab under 1 year after ASCT. Before treatment, complete responders showed about the same diversity as newly diagnosed patients.

Sequencing used immunoSEQ multiplex PCR; TCRdb keeps in-frame clones, though not all of them. Here the sample spans approximately 44,000 clones, over 55% being singletons. Points on this clone: The antigen remains unidentified.

Each of the patients experienced relapse following autologous stem cell transplantation, and their brentuximab vedotin exposure differed. Each best response was a complete response, a partial response or progressive disease. This clonotype was sampled from a human donor with classical Hodgkin lymphoma. Source: peripheral blood mononuclear cells (PBMCs), taken at baseline.

The CDR3: CASSATGTDTQYF. CDR3 nucleotide sequence: TGTGCCAGCAGTGCTACAGGCACAGATACGCAGTATTTT. The chain joins TRBV6-5 to TRBJ2-3, with D uncertain. The CDR3 has 13 residues. Per the germline V gene, CDR1 is MNHEY and CDR2 is SVGAGI. Trimming cost V 5 bases and J 1 base, with 7 bases left between them.